The entry below describes one T cell receptor (beta chain). The source of the sample is a study of blood T cell repertoires in COVID-19. Study details: COVID-19 samples collected from the United States, Italy and Spain covered acute and convalescent phases.

Produced via immunoSEQ multiplex PCR; TCRdb's table is partial and in-frame only. This sample has fewer than 200,000 clones; approximately 90% occur once, and the top ten carry less than 2%. Sequencing used peripheral blood. This clonotype was sampled from a man aged 18 to 29 who had recovered from COVID-19.

The CDR3 reads CASSLYGSYEQYF. The CDR3 DNA reads TGTGCCAGCAGTTTATACGGTTCCTACGAGCAGTACTTC. V usage is TRBV28 and J usage is TRBJ2-7; D is unclear. The germline gives CDR1 MDHEN, CDR2 SYDVKM. The length of the CDR3 is 13 residues. V lost 1 base, J lost 1 base, and 5 bases lay in between.